Below, 27 T cell receptor beta chains from the same sample are listed, as sequenced in a study of metastatic and nonmetastatic thyroid tumors. Not a single patient had been given any form of treatment at any point before undergoing thyroid surgery. MiXCR reprocessed the PCR reads for TCRdb. The table has fewer than 40,000 clones, approximately 18% seen once. The sequencing input was blood. The receptors shown here come from a male donor with papillary thyroid cancer or a benign thyroid nodule (not recorded which). Some clones in this sample may be carry-over from other donors' samples.

This clone was recorded many times. Other DNA sequences of this sample code for an identical CDR3. This sequence joins TRBV12-3 or TRBV12-4 and TRBJ1-2; D is uncertain. The CDR3 runs to 13 residues. V dropped 3 bases and J dropped 5 bases, with 10 bases sitting between them. In nucleotides, the CDR3 is TGTGCCAGCAGTTTTAACGGGAATTATGGCTACACCTTC. Its translation: CASSFNGNYGYTF.

The sample holds many counts of this clone. The genes are TRBV12-3 or TRBV12-4 and TRBJ2-5; 12 positions agree with TRBD2. V trimming: 7 bases; J trimming: 5 bases; junction bases outside the gene matches: 8. This CDR3 comprises 15 residues. The CDR3 reads CASTKTSGSGETQYF. In DNA, the CDR3 is TGTGCCAGCACCAAGACTAGCGGGAGTGGCGAGACCCAGTACTTC.

This clone occurred many times. J is TRBJ1-2 and V is TRBV10-2, with 8 nucleotides matching TRBD1. Per germline, CDR1 WSHSY and CDR2 SAAADI. The CDR3 totals 13 residues. V gave up 7 bases and J gave up 7 bases; unmatched junction bases: 8. The CDR3 DNA follows: TGCGCCAGCACCGACAGGGGAGGTGGTGGCTACACCTTC. Translated, it gives CASTDRGGGGYTF.

This clone was detected only a few times. The CDR3 loop is CAISAQETGGNSYEQYF. The CDR3 nucleotides read TGTGCCATCAGTGCCCAGGAGACAGGTGGAAACTCCTACGAGCAGTACTTC. V is TRBV10-3 and J is TRBJ2-7; D perhaps matches TRBD1 (6 bases). This CDR3 contains 17 residues. V was trimmed by 4 bases and J by 0 bases, leaving 19 bases between them. The germline gives CDR1 ENHRY, CDR2 SYGVKD.

On this clone: One end of the junction is discordant with germline, which a read error may explain. This chain connects TRBV29-1 to TRBJ2-7, with D perhaps TRBD1 or TRBD2 (6 bases each). Germline-derived CDR1 and CDR2 are SQVTM and ANQGSEA. This CDR3 has 15 residues. In DNA form, the CDR3 reads TGCAGCGTTGAAGTTCGGGGAACCGGGGGCTACCAGCAGTACTTC. Translating it yields CSVEVRGTGGYQQYF.

At least ten counts were recorded for this clone. The chain is built from TRBV30 and TRBJ2-3, with D perhaps matching TRBD2 (5 bases). V was shortened by 0 bases and J by 7 bases, with 17 bases between the two germline ends. The CDR3 covers 15 residues. Germline V gene sequence: CDR1 GTSNPN, CDR2 SVGIG (reference sequence). The CDR3 DNA follows: TGTGCCTGGAGTGTACAAAGCGCCCAGCGGAATACGCAGTATTTT. The encoded protein is CAWSVQSAQRNTQYF. The entire variable domain, with the rest obtained from reference TRBV30 and TRBJ2-3, is as follows: SQTIHQWPATLVQPVGSPLSLECTVEGTSNPNLYWYRQAAGRGLQLLFYSVGIGQISSEVPQNLSASRPQDRQFILSSKKLLLSDSGFYLCAWSVQSAQRNTQYFGPGTRLTVL.

The V call is TRBV28, the J call TRBJ2-3; D gene ambiguous. The V gene lost 1 base and the J gene lost 4 bases, with 3 bases spanning the gap. Germline CDR1 reads MDHEN; CDR2 reads SYDVKM. The CDR3 extends over 12 amino acids. The chain's CDR3 is CASSLSADTQYF. The DNA of the CDR3 is TGTGCCAGCAGTTTATCGGCAGATACGCAGTATTTT.

This clone was recorded a few times. The CDR3, as DNA: TGTGCCAGTAGAAGCGGCGCTAGAAGGACGTACGAGCAGTACTTC. It specifies CASRSGARRTYEQYF. The V gene is TRBV19, the J gene TRBJ2-7; tentatively, D is TRBD2 (5 bases). The CDR3 runs 15 residues. The germline V gene encodes CDR1 LNHDA and CDR2 SQIVND (reference sequence). Trimming removed 6 bases at V and 4 bases at J, with 19 bases between.

For this clone: This sequence may be a read error, since a much larger clone differs from it by one base. The chain employs TRBV5-4 and TRBJ1-4, with 10 bases identical to TRBD1. Per the germline V gene, CDR1 is SGHNT and CDR2 is YYREEE (reference sequence). V lost 3 bases, J lost 6 bases, and 2 bases stayed unmatched. This CDR3 comprises 14 residues. DNA of the CDR3: TGTGCCAGCAGCTGGGACAGGGGTGATGAAAAACTGTTTTTT. Translation gives CASSWDRGDEKLFF.

This clone was seen many times. V is TRBV19 and J is TRBJ1-5; possible D gene TRBD1, 6 bases. Germline V gene sequence: CDR1 LNHDA, CDR2 SQIVND (reference sequence). V shed 5 bases and J shed 0 bases, with 11 bases lying between them. This CDR3 has 15 residues. The CDR3 DNA is TGTGCCAGTAGTGCAAACAGGGATAGCAATCAGCCCCAGCATTTT. Its translation is CASSANRDSNQPQHF.

About this clone itself: At one of its ends the junction is not consistent with the germline gene, which may arise from a read error. The chain couples TRBV7-3 to TRBJ2-7; tentative D call: TRBD2 (5 bases). The CDR3 is 13 amino acids. The V gene's germline CDR1 is SGHTA and CDR2 FQGTGA. The CDR3 DNA is TGTGCCAGCAGCCCCGCCGACGACTACGAGAAGTACTTC. Its protein is CASSPADDYEKYF. The full variable domain, in which reference TRBV7-3 and TRBJ2-7 provide the parts outside the CDR3, is GAGVSQTPSNKVTEKGKYVELRCDPISGHTALYWYRQSLGQGPEFLIYFQGTGAADDSGLPNDRFFAVRPEGSVSTLKIQRTERGDSAVYLCASSPADDYEKYFGPGTRLTVT.

This clone has a count of ten or more. The chain combines TRBV20-1 with TRBJ1-6; D unclear. The length of the CDR3 is 13 residues. V gave up 6 bases and J gave up 0 bases, with 6 bases separating them. Germline CDR1 reads DFQATT; CDR2 reads SNEGSKA (reference sequence). The CDR3 region has the DNA TGCAGTGCCAAATCCTCCTATAATTCACCCCTCCACTTT. It yields the protein CSAKSSYNSPLHF.

Comments on this clone: At one end the junction does not follow the germline gene, possibly because of a read error. V is TRBV5-1 and J is TRBJ1-1, with TRBD1 identical over 7 bases. Germline CDR1 is SGHRS and CDR2 is YFSETQ. The CDR3 contains 14 residues. The CDR3 reads CASSLQGSVTEALF. The CDR3 DNA reads TGCGCCAGCAGCCTACAGGGGTCAGTCACTGAAGCTCTCTTT.

This clone is medium-sized. The V call is TRBV5-1, the J call TRBJ2-5, with 11 bases aligning to TRBD2. The CDR3 runs 17 residues. V was clipped by 1 base and J by 3 bases; unmatched bases: 8. The germline gives CDR1 SGHRS, CDR2 YFSETQ. The DNA for the CDR3 is TGCGCCAGCAGCTTGAATACTAATAGCGGGAGGGAAGAGACCCAGTACTTC. Protein product: CASSLNTNSGREETQYF.

On this clone: Germline is not matched at one junction end, which may reflect a read error. The rearrangement uses TRBV20-1 and TRBJ1-1, with D perhaps TRBD1 (6 bases). The CDR3 is made up of 12 amino acids. Germline V gene data show CDR1 as DFQATT and CDR2 as SNEGSKA (reference sequence). The CDR3 sequence is CSAIFGDTESFF. In nucleotides, the CDR3 is TGCAGTGCTATATTCGGGGACACTGAATCTTTCTTT.

Ten or more counts support this clone. This chain links TRBV19 with TRBJ2-3, with 12 bases fitting TRBD2. The CDR3 is 17 amino acids. J lost 5 bases, V lost 1 base, and 7 bases had no gene match. Germline-derived CDR1 and CDR2 are LNHDA and SQIVND (reference sequence). CDR3 DNA sequence: TGTGCCAGTAGTATAGGCGCTAGCGGGGGGGCCGGAGATACGCAGTATTTT. This translates into CASSIGASGGAGDTQYF.

The sample holds many counts of this clone. This chain joins TRBV7-8 and TRBJ1-2, with 11 bases identical to TRBD1. With V trimmed by 6 bases and J by 7 bases, 13 bases remained unmatched. The CDR3 is 16 residues long. Germline V gene lookup returns CDR1 SGHVS and CDR2 FQNEAQ. The CDR3, as DNA: TGTGCCAGCAGAATGGGGACAGGGGGGTCGAGCTCTGGCTACACCTTC. As protein: CASRMGTGGSSSGYTF.

With regard to this clone: A junction boundary mismatches the germline segment, possibly from a read error. The chain joins TRBV5-1 to TRBJ2-2; 10 nucleotides agree with TRBD1. CDR1 is SGHRS and CDR2 is YFSETQ in the germline V gene. The CDR3 sequence is 16 residues long. The CDR3 nucleotides read TGCGCCAGCATCTTGGCCGGGACAGGGGAAACCGGGGAGCTGTTTTTT. This translates into CASILAGTGETGELFF.

The V call is TRBV6-2 or TRBV6-3, the J call TRBJ1-1; TRBD1 might be the D (5 bases). The CDR3 runs 18 residues. Trimming cost V 7 bases and J 3 bases, with 27 bases left between them. Germline CDR1 MNHEY, CDR2 SVGEGT. The CDR3, as DNA: TGTGCCAGCATCTTCGACAGTGGTAACATAGGAAGGGACACTGAAGCTTTCTTT. This sequence encodes CASIFDSGNIGRDTEAFF.

The CDR3 protein is CASSVGGERGYGYTF. DNA of the CDR3: TGTGCCAGCAGCGTAGGAGGGGAAAGGGGGTATGGCTACACCTTC. The V call is TRBV9, the J call TRBJ1-2; possibly TRBD1 for D (6 bases). Trimming pared 0 bases from V and 5 bases from J, leaving 14 bases between. CDR1 and CDR2 from the germline V gene are SGDLS and YYNGEE. CDR3 length: 15 amino acids. Looking up the rest from reference TRBV9 and TRBJ1-2 gives the full variable domain: DSGVTQTPKHLITATGQRVTLRCSPRSGDLSVYWYQQSLDQGLQFLIQYYNGEERAKGNILERFSAQQFPDLHSELNLSSLELGDSALYFCASSVGGERGYGYTFGSGTRLTVV.

The sample holds many counts of this clone. The chain uses TRBV7-9 and TRBJ2-7, with 8 bases identical to TRBD2. This CDR3 spans 16 amino acids. Germline CDR1 and CDR2: SEHNR and FQNEAQ (reference sequence). V gave up 3 bases and J gave up 1 base; unmatched junction bases: 8. Here the CDR3 DNA reads TGTGCCAGCAGCTTCGGGGGGGGGTATGAGTCCTACGAGCAGTACTTC. This codes for CASSFGGGYESYEQYF.

This clone was seen at least ten times. The rearrangement joins TRBV7-2 to TRBJ2-1; D is undetermined. The V gene's germline CDR1 is SGHTA and CDR2 FQGNSA. The CDR3 sequence is 17 residues long. V dropped 0 bases and J dropped 9 bases, with 21 bases sitting between them. The CDR3 DNA reads as TGTGCCAGCAGCTTAGCGGTCGGTAGCCGTGGCATCGGTGAGCAGTTCTTC. This encodes CASSLAVGSRGIGEQFF.

This clone was detected many times. J is TRBJ2-5 and V is TRBV20-1, with D possibly matching TRBD2 (5 bases). The CDR3 is 15 amino acids. Trimming pared 3 bases from V and 2 bases from J, leaving 16 bases between. Looked up from germline, CDR1 is DFQATT and CDR2 is SNEGSKA (reference sequence). CDR3 amino acids: CSARSPRGQQETQYF. For the CDR3, the DNA is TGCAGTGCTAGGAGCCCCCGGGGTCAGCAAGAGACCCAGTACTTC.

This clone has a count of ten or more. A clone one base away is much larger, so this may be a read error. The same CDR3 also results from other DNA sequences found in this sample. The V gene is TRBV11-2, the J gene TRBJ2-3; 10 bases align to TRBD2. From germline, CDR1 is SGHAT and CDR2 FQNNGV. With V trimmed by 5 bases and J by 7 bases, 12 bases remained unmatched. The CDR3 spans 16 residues. CDR3 sequence reads: CASSLWTSGNSNTQYF. In nucleotides, the CDR3 is TGTGCCAGCAGCCTATGGACTAGCGGAAATTCTAATACGCAGTATTTT.

This clone was observed at least ten times. The rearrangement uses TRBV7-2 and TRBJ1-5; D is possibly TRBD1 (5 bases). Germline CDR1 reads SGHTA; CDR2 reads FQGNSA. The CDR3 covers 15 residues. V was pared by 6 bases and J by 0 bases, with 12 bases between. The CDR3 nucleotides are TGTGCCAGCAGACAGGACATTTATAGCAATCAGCCCCAGCATTTT. Translating it yields CASRQDIYSNQPQHF. Full variable domain (rest looked up from reference TRBV7-2 and TRBJ1-5): GAGVSQSPSNKVTEKGKDVELRCDPISGHTALYWYRQSLGQGLEFLIYFQGNSAPDKSGLPSDRFSAERTGGSVSTLTIQRTQQEDSAVYLCASRQDIYSNQPQHFGDGTRLSIL.

This clone has a count of ten or more. J is TRBJ2-3 and V is TRBV19; 11 bases align to TRBD2. The junction had 4 bases not matched to a gene; V was cut back by 3 bases and J by 5 bases. CDR3 length: 15 residues. Germline loops: CDR1 LNHDA, CDR2 SQIVND (reference sequence). Written as DNA, the CDR3 is TGTGCCAGTAGTATGACTAGCGGGATCCGAGATACGCAGTATTTT. It translates to CASSMTSGIRDTQYF.

The CDR3 region has the DNA TGTGCCAGTAGCCCAGGGTACTCCTACGAGCAGTACTTC. Translated, it gives CASSPGYSYEQYF. The chain employs TRBV19 and TRBJ2-7, with TRBD1 as a possible D gene (5 bases). The ends were cut back, 6 bases at V and 0 bases at J, with 9 bases in the middle. The CDR3 has 13 residues. The germline V gene has CDR1 LNHDA and CDR2 SQIVND (reference sequence).